Each of the 9 T cell receptor beta chains below was sequenced from the same sample in a study of T cells in Graves' hyperthyroidism and ophthalmopathy. The investigators amplified TCR beta CDR3 regions from RNA transcripts. Researchers ran a first-round RT-PCR on the TCR CDR3 using the HTBI primer set. TCRdb re-called the multiplex PCR reads through MiXCR, storing one row per CDR3 protein. Seen here are 250,000 to 300,000 distinct CDR3 sequences, about 14% observed once, and the top ten hold roughly 8.5%. The specimen was blood. The origin of the receptors is a woman between 25 and 40 years old with Graves' hyperthyroidism that later progressed to Graves' ophthalmopathy.

The chain carries TRBV6-2 or TRBV6-3 and TRBJ1-5, with 8 positions matching TRBD1. The CDR3 consists of 13 residues. Losses at the gene ends were 6 bases for V and 6 bases for J; bases not matched to a gene: 4. In germline, CDR1 is MNHEY, CDR2 SVGEGT. The CDR3 sequence is CASSSGGGQPQHF. For the CDR3, the DNA is TGTGCCAGCAGCTCAGGGGGCGGTCAGCCCCAGCATTTT.

This clonotype was picked up many times. The V call is TRBV9, the J call TRBJ2-7, with 10 bases fitting TRBD2. There are 15 residues in the CDR3. The germline V gene encodes CDR1 SGDLS and CDR2 YYNGEE. V shed 3 bases and J 1 base; nucleotides not matched to a gene: 4. CDR3 in DNA: TGTGCCAGCAGCGGCGGGACTAGCGTTTCCTACGAGCAGTACTTC. Protein: CASSGGTSVSYEQYF.

This clonotype was recorded at least ten times. The rearrangement links TRBV20-1 to TRBJ1-5; 8 nucleotides agree with TRBD1. The CDR3 extends over 16 amino acids. Looked up from germline, CDR1 is DFQATT and CDR2 is SNEGSKA (reference sequence). With 3 bases clipped from V and 5 bases from J, the junction kept 12 bases outside the gene matches. The CDR3 sequence is CSASGQGALFDQPQHF. The DNA of the CDR3 is TGCAGTGCTAGTGGTCAGGGGGCTCTTTTCGATCAGCCCCAGCATTTT.

The CDR3 sequence is CASSSQGQGPRDNEQFF. The DNA for the CDR3 is TGTGCCAGCAGCTCCCAGGGACAGGGCCCGAGGGACAATGAGCAGTTCTTC. The chain uses TRBV5-8 and TRBJ2-1; TRBD1 matches at 9 bases. V shed 3 bases, J shed 5 bases, and the junction held 12 bases outside the gene matches. The germline V gene encodes CDR1 SGHTS and CDR2 YDEGEE. The CDR3 has 17 amino acids. The entire variable domain, with the rest obtained from reference TRBV5-8 and TRBJ2-1, is as follows: EAGVTQSPTHLIKTRGQQATLRCSPISGHTSVYWYQQALGLGLQFLLWYDEGEERNRGNFPPRFSGRQFPNYSSELNVNALELEDSALYLCASSSQGQGPRDNEQFFGPGTRLTVL.

This CDR3 is CASRAGTGTNQPQHF. As DNA, the CDR3 is TGTGCCAGCAGGGCCGGGACAGGGACAAATCAGCCCCAGCATTTT. The chain couples TRBV28 to TRBJ1-5, with 9 bases lining up with TRBD1. This CDR3 is 15 amino acids long. Germline assignment: CDR1 MDHEN and CDR2 SYDVKM. V gave up 6 bases and J gave up 4 bases; unmatched junction bases: 7.

This clonotype was seen repeatedly, ten times or more. The chain recombines TRBV3-1 with TRBJ1-5; D gene unclear. CDR1 is LGHDT and CDR2 is YNNKEL in the germline V gene (reference sequence). V dropped 3 bases and J dropped 4 bases, with 4 bases sitting between them. The CDR3 sequence is 12 residues long. CDR3 loop: CASSQTNQPQHF. The CDR3 nucleotides read TGTGCCAGCAGCCAGACAAATCAGCCCCAGCATTTT.

Regarding this clonotype: A much larger clone lies a single base off, so this may be a read error. The chain employs TRBV28 and TRBJ2-1; TRBD1 might be the D (5 bases). Per germline, CDR1 MDHEN and CDR2 SYDVKM. This CDR3 contains 13 residues. This CDR3 is CVSSPDTGLEQFF. In DNA, the CDR3 is TGTGTCAGCAGTCCGGACACGGGCCTCGAGCAGTTCTTC.

This clonotype was recorded many times. The rearrangement links TRBV28 to TRBJ2-7; 8 bases are shared with TRBD2. Germline V lookup: CDR1 MDHEN, CDR2 SYDVKM. The CDR3 runs to 14 residues. Trimming at V came to 6 bases and at J to 5 bases, leaving 9 bases not matched to a gene. The CDR3 coding sequence is TGTGCCAGCAGAATCCAGGGACTAGTCCACGAGCAGTACTTC. Amino acid sequence: CASRIQGLVHEQYF.

This clonotype came up many times. V usage is TRBV20-1 and J usage is TRBJ2-2, with D possibly being TRBD1 (5 bases). Per germline, CDR1 DFQATT and CDR2 SNEGSKA (reference sequence). The CDR3 consists of 12 residues. With 5 bases removed from V and 6 bases from J, the gap between germline ends came to 10 bases. CDR3 in DNA: TGCAGTGCTCGCAGGGATCCCGGGGAGCTGTTTTTT. Translating gives CSARRDPGELFF.